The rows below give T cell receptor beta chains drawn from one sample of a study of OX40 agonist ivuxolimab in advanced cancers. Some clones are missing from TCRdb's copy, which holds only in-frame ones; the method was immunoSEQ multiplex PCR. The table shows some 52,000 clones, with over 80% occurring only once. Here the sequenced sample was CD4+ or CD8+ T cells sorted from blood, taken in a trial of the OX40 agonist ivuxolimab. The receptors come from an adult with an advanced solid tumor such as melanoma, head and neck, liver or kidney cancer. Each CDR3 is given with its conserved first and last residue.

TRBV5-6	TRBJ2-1	CASSLWGGNEQFF
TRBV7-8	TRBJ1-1	CASSLALTTEAFF
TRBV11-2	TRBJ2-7	CASSPVTSGSYEQYF
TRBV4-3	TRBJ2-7	CASSLTGGSFYEQYF
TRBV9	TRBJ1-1	CASSPGTVASEAFF
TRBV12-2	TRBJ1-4	CASRLGSEGEKLFF
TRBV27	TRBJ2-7	CASGFPHGEQYF
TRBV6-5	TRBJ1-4	CASSYSILAAREKLFF
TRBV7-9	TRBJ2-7	CASSVLAGLTYEQYF
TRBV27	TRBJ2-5	CASSPGQGRLPQYF
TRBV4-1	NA	CASSPIQGDYEQYF
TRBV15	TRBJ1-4	CATSRDGSGDTKFF
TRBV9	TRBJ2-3	CASSHNTGGAPSTDTQYF
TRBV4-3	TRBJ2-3	CASSRLSAASDTQYF
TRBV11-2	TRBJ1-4	CASSLRRQGANEKLFF
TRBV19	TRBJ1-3	CASSIGTSGNTIYF
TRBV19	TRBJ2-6	CASSIDQNTALTTF
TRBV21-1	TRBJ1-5	CASSKDQLSNQPQHF
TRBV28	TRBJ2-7	CASSPGAPSYEQYF
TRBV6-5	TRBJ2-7	CASSYSVAGAYEQYF
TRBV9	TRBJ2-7	CASSFGGQSYEQYF
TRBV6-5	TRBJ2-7	CASSYTSGSYEQYF
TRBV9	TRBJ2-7	CASSVAVQAPRYEQYF
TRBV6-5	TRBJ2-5	CATQLRGYQETQYF
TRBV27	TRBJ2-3	CASSLSGGLSTDTQYF
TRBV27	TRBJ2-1	CASSRTAGNNEQFF
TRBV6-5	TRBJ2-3	CASSLSDTQYF
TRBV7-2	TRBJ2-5	CASSLVELQETQYF
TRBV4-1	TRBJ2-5	CASSQDFVAQETQYF
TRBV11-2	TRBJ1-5	CASSFDGVGPQHF
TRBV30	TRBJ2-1	CAWSWERTSYNEQFF